The 20 T cell receptor beta chains below come from one sample, sequenced in a study of T cells in women clearing cervical HPV infection. Some clones are missing from TCRdb's copy, which holds only in-frame ones; the method was immunoSEQ multiplex PCR. The listing records 40,000 to 60,000 clones. The sequenced material came from blood buffy coat. These receptor sequences come from a woman between 18 and 70 years old with a cervical HPV16 infection that either progressed to CIN3+ or cleared (not recorded which).

Worth noting for this clone: The sequenced fragment ends 3 residues before the CDR3 boundary, so the rest is inferred from the germline J gene. The V gene is TRBV12-3 or TRBV12-4, the J gene TRBJ1-1, with D perhaps matching TRBD1 (5 bases). V was cut by 6 bases and J by 0 bases, with 17 bases left in between. The CDR3 runs 16 residues. CDR3 DNA (partial): TGTGCCAGCAGGCCCTTAACGACAGCCTTGAACACTGAA. Amino acids: CASRPLTTALNTE. The complete CDR3 reads CASRPLTTALNTEAFF.

As regards this clone: The missing CDR3 end, 3 residues past where the read stops, is filled in from the germline J gene. The chain combines TRBV2 with TRBJ2-3, with 7 bases matching TRBD1. Germline CDR1 and CDR2: SNHLY and FYNNEI. CDR3 length: 13 amino acids. After removal of 5 bases from V and 3 bases from J, the junction contained 2 bases not matched to a gene. The part of the CDR3 DNA that was read is TGTGCCAGCAGTTCGACAGGGACAGATACG. Its translation is CASSSTGTDT. The CDR3, in full, reads CASSSTGTDTQYF.

As to this clone: The read ends 3 residues shy of where the CDR3 ends; the end is completed using the germline J gene. The V and J genes are TRBV2 and TRBJ2-2, with D possibly matching TRBD1 (5 bases). This CDR3 has 14 amino acids. Germline V CDR1 and CDR2: SNHLY, FYNNEI. The CDR3 sequence is CASSVAGRFEKLFF. Partial CDR3 DNA: TGTGCCAGCAGTGTGGCAGGGCGGTTCGAAAAG.

The DNA read from the CDR3 is TGTGCCAGCAGCCAGGCACAGGCCCCCTACGAG. Amino acid sequence: CASSQAQAPYE. The full CDR3 protein reads CASSQAQAPYEQYF. The genes are TRBV16 and TRBJ2-7, with D possibly being TRBD1 (5 bases). Read sequence stops 3 residues before the CDR3 end, and the germline J gene provides the missing end. The CDR3 is 14 amino acids. Trimming removed 3 bases from V and 2 bases from J, with 11 bases in between. CDR1 is KGHSY, CDR2 FQNENV, per germline.

Comments on this clone: The CDR3 end is not reached by the read, which stops 3 residues before it; the germline J gene fills it in. The chain joins TRBV5-1 to TRBJ1-4; D gene uncertain. CDR3 length: 17 residues. Germline lookup yields CDR1 SGHRS and CDR2 YFSETQ. Trimming took 4 bases from V and 0 from J, leaving 16 bases between them. The part of the CDR3 DNA that was read is TGCGCCAGCAGCACCGGACCCTTGACTACAACTAATGAAAAA. It encodes CASSTGPLTTTNEK. The CDR3 in full is CASSTGPLTTTNEKLFF.

For this clone: The CDR3 end lies 3 residues beyond the end of the read and is filled in from the germline J gene. The chain links TRBV19 to TRBJ1-2; D uncertain. The CDR3 has 16 amino acids. Germline CDR1 LNHDA, CDR2 SQIVND (reference sequence). CDR3 DNA (partial): TGTGCCAGTAGCCCCGACCCAGGTCCCTCACCCTACGAC. This translates into CASSPDPGPSPYD. The complete CDR3 protein is CASSPDPGPSPYDYTF. Using reference TRBV19 and TRBJ1-2 for the parts outside the CDR3, the full variable domain is DGGITQSPKYLFRKEGQNVTLSCEQNLNHDAMYWYRQDPGQGLRLIYYSQIVNDFQKGDIAEGYSVSREKKESFPLTVTSAQKNPTAFYLCASSPDPGPSPYDYTFGSGTRLTVV.

As for this clone: The read comes to an end 3 residues before the CDR3 does, leaving the germline J gene to fill in the end. The chain carries TRBV7-9 and TRBJ2-7, with 7 bases that match TRBD2. The germline V gene has CDR1 SEHNR and CDR2 FQNEAQ (reference sequence). V gave up 5 bases and J gave up 0 bases; unmatched junction bases: 7. CDR3 size: 15 residues. The CDR3 loop reads CASSGRGDYSYEQYF. The sequenced part of the CDR3 DNA is TGTGCCAGCAGCGGCCGGGGGGACTACTCCTACGAG.

Regarding this clone: Read sequence stops 3 residues before the CDR3 end, and the germline J gene provides the missing end. The V and J genes are TRBV25-1 and TRBJ2-6; possibly TRBD1 for D (5 bases). Trimming cost V 8 bases and J 3 bases, with 17 bases left between them. CDR3 length: 16 residues. Looked up from germline, CDR1 is MGHDK and CDR2 is SYGVNS. The sequenced part of the CDR3 DNA is TGTGCCAGCTCCCGCCAGGGATTTGGTGGGGCCAACGTC. It specifies CASSRQGFGGANV. The whole CDR3 protein is CASSRQGFGGANVLTF.

A word on this clone: The read ends 3 residues before the CDR3 terminus; that terminus is restored from the germline J gene. The V call is TRBV7-6, the J call TRBJ1-4; D not certain. The CDR3 consists of 15 residues. Trimming took 1 base from V and 4 from J, leaving 10 bases between them. CDR1 and CDR2 from the germline V gene are SGHVS and FNYEAQ. The CDR3 reads CASSLEDSYNEKLFF. CDR3 bases read: TGTGCCAGCAGCTTAGAGGACTCCTATAATGAAAAA. Together with reference TRBV7-6 and TRBJ1-4, the CDR3 gives the full variable domain: GAGVSQSPRYKVTKRGQDVALRCDPISGHVSLYWYRQALGQGPEFLTYFNYEAQQDKSGLPNDRFSAERPEGSISTLTIQRTEQRDSAMYRCASSLEDSYNEKLFFGSGTQLSVL.

In regard to this clone: The sequenced fragment ends 3 residues before the CDR3 boundary, so the rest is inferred from the germline J gene. The chain employs TRBV19 and TRBJ1-2; 7 nucleotides agree with TRBD1. The CDR3 has 16 amino acids. Germline loops: CDR1 LNHDA, CDR2 SQIVND (reference sequence). Here the CDR3 reads CASSAQGGTSGDDYTF. Incomplete CDR3 DNA: TGTGCCAGTAGTGCCCAGGGGGGGACTAGCGGGGACGAC. The complete variable domain, with remaining parts taken from reference TRBV19 and TRBJ1-2, reads DGGITQSPKYLFRKEGQNVTLSCEQNLNHDAMYWYRQDPGQGLRLIYYSQIVNDFQKGDIAEGYSVSREKKESFPLTVTSAQKNPTAFYLCASSAQGGTSGDDYTFGSGTRLTVV.

On this clone: The read terminates 3 residues ahead of where the CDR3 ends, so the germline J gene completes it. The chain links TRBV19 to TRBJ2-7, with D tentatively TRBD2 (5 bases). Trimming shortened V by 9 bases and J by 6 bases, and 18 bases separated the two germline ends. In germline, CDR1 is LNHDA, CDR2 SQIVND (reference sequence). This CDR3 has 13 residues. The sequenced part of the CDR3 DNA is TGTGCCAGAACGTCACCGGCGGGTTTCGAG. This sequence encodes CARTSPAGFE. The whole CDR3 protein is CARTSPAGFEQYF. The entire variable domain, with the rest obtained from reference TRBV19 and TRBJ2-7, is as follows: DGGITQSPKYLFRKEGQNVTLSCEQNLNHDAMYWYRQDPGQGLRLIYYSQIVNDFQKGDIAEGYSVSREKKESFPLTVTSAQKNPTAFYLCARTSPAGFEQYFGPGTRLTVT.

Regarding this clone: The read terminates 3 residues ahead of where the CDR3 ends, so the germline J gene completes it. The chain employs TRBV12-3 or TRBV12-4 and TRBJ2-5, with a possible D match to TRBD1 (5 bases). The CDR3 sequence is 14 residues long. The ends were cut back, 5 bases at V and 5 bases at J, with 15 bases in the middle. CDR3 DNA (partial): TGTGCCAGCAGTGGCAGGGTTTTTGGCGAGACC. It encodes CASSGRVFGET. The CDR3, in full, reads CASSGRVFGETQYF.

On this clone: The read halts 3 residues ahead of the CDR3 end, with the missing end drawn from the germline J gene. V is TRBV7-9 and J is TRBJ2-7, with D possibly TRBD1 on 5 matching bases. Germline CDR1 SEHNR, CDR2 FQNEAQ (reference sequence). Trimming stripped 5 bases from V and 3 bases from J, with 11 bases between. The CDR3 runs to 13 residues. The chain's CDR3 is CASSRRGFYEQYF. Incomplete CDR3 DNA: TGTGCCAGCAGCCGTAGGGGTTTCTACGAG.

Turning to this clone: The read finishes 3 residues shy of the CDR3 end, and the germline J gene is used to complete it. The rearrangement uses TRBV7-2 and TRBJ2-1, with D tentatively TRBD1 (6 bases). The V and J ends lost 6 bases and 9 bases respectively, with 21 bases between them. This CDR3 comprises 15 residues. Germline lookup yields CDR1 SGHTA and CDR2 FQGNSA. The CDR3 bases that were read are TGTGCCAGCAGTCCAAGTGGGCAGGGGCTGGGTGAG. Its protein product is CASSPSGQGLGE. The full CDR3 protein is CASSPSGQGLGEQFF. Looking up the rest from reference TRBV7-2 and TRBJ2-1 gives the full variable domain: GAGVSQSPSNKVTEKGKDVELRCDPISGHTALYWYRQSLGQGLEFLIYFQGNSAPDKSGLPSDRFSAERTGGSVSTLTIQRTQQEDSAVYLCASSPSGQGLGEQFFGPGTRLTVL.

Regarding this clone: The read stops 3 residues short of the end of the CDR3; the missing end is completed from the germline J gene. The gene calls are TRBV20-1 and TRBJ1-1; tentative D call: TRBD1 (5 bases). The germline CDR1 and CDR2 sequences are DFQATT and SNEGSKA (reference sequence). This CDR3 is built from 14 residues. V was shortened by 3 bases and J by 4 bases, with 15 bases between the two germline ends. CDR3: CSASEVAGGTEAFF. The covered CDR3 bases are TGCAGTGCTAGTGAAGTGGCGGGGGGCACTGAA.

Concerning this clone itself: The CDR3 end is not reached by the read, which stops 3 residues before it; the germline J gene fills it in. The chain employs TRBV25-1 and TRBJ2-3; D might be TRBD2 (5 bases). V was pared by 4 bases and J by 6 bases, with 8 bases between. The CDR3 has 12 amino acids. Germline CDR1 reads MGHDK; CDR2 reads SYGVNS. The covered CDR3 bases are TGTGCCAGCAGTGCTAGCTCCGATACG. Protein sequence: CASSASSDT. The whole CDR3 is CASSASSDTQYF.

A word on this clone: The observed sequence ends 3 residues before the CDR3 terminus, with the missing tail filled in from the germline J gene. This chain links TRBV30 with TRBJ1-5; 10 nucleotides match TRBD1. The V segment lost 3 bases and the J segment 7 bases; nucleotides outside the gene matches: 18. Germline V gene lookup returns CDR1 GTSNPN and CDR2 SVGIG (reference sequence). The CDR3 runs 18 residues. Incomplete CDR3 DNA: TGTGCCTGGAGGAGGGTAAGACAGGGGGCGCGAGGAGGACAGCCC. Its protein product is CAWRRVRQGARGGQP. The full CDR3 sequence reads CAWRRVRQGARGGQPQHF.

On this clone itself: The read gets to within 3 residues of the CDR3 end, and the germline J gene fills in the rest. The V call is TRBV27, the J call TRBJ2-1, with a weak D call TRBD1 (6 bases). The length of the CDR3 is 13 residues. Trimming shortened V by 4 bases and J by 8 bases, and 12 bases separated the two germline ends. CDR1 and CDR2 (germline): MNHEY, SMNVEV (reference sequence). Partial CDR3 DNA: TGTGCCAGCAGTTACACAGGGTTCGATGAG. Its translation: CASSYTGFDE. Given in full, the CDR3 is CASSYTGFDEQFF.

As for this clone: The CDR3 extends 3 residues past the end of the read, so its final part is completed from the germline J gene. The chain recombines TRBV19 with TRBJ1-5; 11 bases map to TRBD1. CDR1 is LNHDA, CDR2 SQIVND, per germline (reference sequence). The CDR3 is 18 residues long. The ends lost 6 bases at V and 2 bases at J; junction bases unmatched: 12. CDR3 DNA (partial): TGTGCCAGTAGGTTGGACAGGGGGCGAGCTGTGGGCAATCAGCCC. Its translation: CASRLDRGRAVGNQP. The full CDR3 is CASRLDRGRAVGNQPQHF.

As regards this clone: The read finishes 3 residues shy of the CDR3 end, and the germline J gene is used to complete it. V is TRBV5-5 and J is TRBJ1-1; D not certain. Germline lookup yields CDR1 SGHKS and CDR2 YYEKEE (reference sequence). V was clipped by 0 bases and J by 5 bases, with 11 bases between them. This CDR3 spans 14 amino acids. CDR3 DNA (partial): TGTGCCAGCAGCTTGGACAGACGAACAACTGAA. Its protein is CASSLDRRTTE. In full, the CDR3 is CASSLDRRTTEAFF.